The source of this T cell receptor (beta chain) is a study of CD8 T cells in ankylosing spondylitis. The authors made TCR beta libraries by quantitative 5'-RACE with molecular barcodes. TCRdb itself ran the 5' RACE reads through MiXCR, one entry per CDR3 protein. In the table there are just under 550,000 distinct CDR3 sequences, about 13% of which are singletons. Germline lookup yields CDR1 SGHAT and CDR2 FQNNGV. There are 18 residues in the CDR3. Trimming took 3 bases from V and 4 from J; bases not matched to a gene: 6. Study results and limitations: Typical of ankylosing spondylitis blood, it appeared, was a TCR beta motif of eight highly homologous variants. Clones linked with disease were CD8+ and fairly uncommon in the peripheral blood. Reportedly, disease-linked clones are significantly enriched in ankylosing spondylitis patients' matched synovial fluid. Some motif variants had been reported before (in reactive arthritis synovial fluid and blood).

The sample holds a few counts of this clonotype. The antigen is undetermined. The sequenced sample consisted of blood, either unsorted or a sorted T cell fraction (not recorded which). The clonotype originates from a male donor with ankylosing spondylitis. The rearrangement uses TRBV11-2 and TRBJ2-2; 15 nucleotides line up with TRBD2. Here the CDR3 DNA reads TGTGCCAGCAGCTTTGGACTAGCGGGAGGGCCGACCACCGGGGAGCTGTTTTTT. Protein product: CASSFGLAGGPTTGELFF. Using reference TRBV11-2 and TRBJ2-2 for the parts outside the CDR3, the full variable domain is EAGVAQSPRYKIIEKRQSVAFWCNPISGHATLYWYQQILGQGPKLLIQFQNNGVVDDSQLPKDRFSAERLKGVDSTLKIQPAKLEDSAVYLCASSFGLAGGPTTGELFFGEGSRLTVL.